This T cell receptor (beta chain) is from a study of cytomegalovirus exposure and HLA in healthy donors. The donors comprised healthy bone marrow donors. This clone was counted only a few times. Its antigen is not known. Primers: 60 Vbeta forward and 13 Jbeta reverse. Method: immunoSEQ multiplex PCR; TCRdb's copy keeps in-frame clones and lacks some. The sample yields more than 100,000 clones, 77% seen once. Study-wide results and limits: TCR beta chains numbering more than 150 were designated cytomegalovirus-associated.

Trimming stripped 3 bases from V and 3 bases from J, with 8 bases between. Germline values: CDR1 KGHSH, CDR2 LQKENI. The CDR3 runs 14 residues. V is TRBV18 and J is TRBJ1-4; D gene unclear. This TCR derives from a human donor in good health. The specimen was PBMCs. This CDR3 is CASSPNGANEKLFF. The CDR3 DNA is TGTGCCAGCTCACCCAACGGAGCTAATGAAAAACTGTTTTTT.